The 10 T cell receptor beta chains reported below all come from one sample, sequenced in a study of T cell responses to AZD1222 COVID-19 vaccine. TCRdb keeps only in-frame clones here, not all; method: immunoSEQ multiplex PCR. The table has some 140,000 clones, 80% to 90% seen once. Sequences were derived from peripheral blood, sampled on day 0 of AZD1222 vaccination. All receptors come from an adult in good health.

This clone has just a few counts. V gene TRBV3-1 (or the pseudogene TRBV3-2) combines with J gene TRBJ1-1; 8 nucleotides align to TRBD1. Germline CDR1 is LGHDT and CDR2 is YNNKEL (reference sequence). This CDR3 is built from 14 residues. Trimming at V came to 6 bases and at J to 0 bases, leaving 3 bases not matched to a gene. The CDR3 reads CASSQGAVNTEAFF. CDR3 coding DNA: TGTGCCAGCAGTCAGGGGGCTGTGAACACTGAAGCTTTCTTT.

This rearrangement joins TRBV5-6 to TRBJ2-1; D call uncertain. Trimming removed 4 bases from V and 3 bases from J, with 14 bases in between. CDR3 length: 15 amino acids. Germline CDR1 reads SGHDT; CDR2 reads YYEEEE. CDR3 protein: CASSLIPPIYNEQFF. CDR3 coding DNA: TGTGCCAGCAGCCTGATCCCCCCAATCTACAATGAGCAGTTCTTC.

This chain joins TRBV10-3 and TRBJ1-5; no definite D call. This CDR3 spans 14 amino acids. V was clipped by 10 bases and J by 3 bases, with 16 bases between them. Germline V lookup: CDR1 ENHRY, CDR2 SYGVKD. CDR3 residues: CATWAGLINQPQHF. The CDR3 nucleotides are TGTGCCACCTGGGCAGGCCTAATCAATCAGCCCCAGCATTTT.

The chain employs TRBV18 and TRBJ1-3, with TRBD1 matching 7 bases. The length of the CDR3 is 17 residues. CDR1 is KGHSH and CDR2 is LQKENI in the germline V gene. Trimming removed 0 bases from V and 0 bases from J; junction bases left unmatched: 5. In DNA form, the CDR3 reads TGTGCCAGCTCACCACCGGGACAGACGAACTCTGGAAACACCATATATTTT. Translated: CASSPPGQTNSGNTIYF.

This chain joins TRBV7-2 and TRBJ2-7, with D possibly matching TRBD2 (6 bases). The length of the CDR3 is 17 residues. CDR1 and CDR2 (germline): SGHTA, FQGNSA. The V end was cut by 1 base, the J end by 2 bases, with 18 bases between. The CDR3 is CASSLEVRPGDAYEQYF. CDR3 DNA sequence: TGTGCCAGCAGCTTAGAGGTACGGCCGGGGGACGCCTACGAGCAGTACTTC.

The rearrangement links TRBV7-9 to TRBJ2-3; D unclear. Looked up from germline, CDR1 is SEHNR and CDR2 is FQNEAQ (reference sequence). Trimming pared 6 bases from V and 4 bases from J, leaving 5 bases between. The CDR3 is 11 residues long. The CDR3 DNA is TGTGCCAGCAGGAGGTCAGATACGCAGTATTTT. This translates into CASRRSDTQYF. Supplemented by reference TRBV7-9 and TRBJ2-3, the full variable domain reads DTGVSQNPRHKITKRGQNVTFRCDPISEHNRLYWYRQTLGQGPEFLTYFQNEAQLEKSRLLSDRFSAERPKGSFSTLEIQRTEQGDSAMYLCASRRSDTQYFGPGTRLTVL.

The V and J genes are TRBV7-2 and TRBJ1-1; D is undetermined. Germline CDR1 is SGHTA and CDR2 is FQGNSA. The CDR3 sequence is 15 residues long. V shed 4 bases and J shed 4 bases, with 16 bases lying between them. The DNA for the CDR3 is TGTGCCAGCAGCTCGCAGACGGCTTCGGGCACTGAAGCTTTCTTT. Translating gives CASSSQTASGTEAFF.

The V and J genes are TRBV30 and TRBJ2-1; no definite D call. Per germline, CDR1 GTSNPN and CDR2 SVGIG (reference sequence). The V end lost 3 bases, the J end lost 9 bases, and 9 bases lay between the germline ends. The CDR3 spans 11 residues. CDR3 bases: TGTGCCTGGAGCGAAAGCAGTGAGCAGTTCTTC. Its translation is CAWSESSEQFF. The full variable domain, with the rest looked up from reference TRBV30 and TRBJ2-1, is SQTIHQWPATLVQPVGSPLSLECTVEGTSNPNLYWYRQAAGRGLQLLFYSVGIGQISSEVPQNLSASRPQDRQFILSSKKLLLSDSGFYLCAWSESSEQFFGPGTRLTVL.

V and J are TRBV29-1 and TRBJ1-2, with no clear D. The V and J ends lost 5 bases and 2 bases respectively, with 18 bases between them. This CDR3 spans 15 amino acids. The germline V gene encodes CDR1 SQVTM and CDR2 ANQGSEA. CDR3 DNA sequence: TGCAGCGTTCGGGTCCGGAGGGAAGGGAACTATGGCTACACCTTC. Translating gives CSVRVRREGNYGYTF.

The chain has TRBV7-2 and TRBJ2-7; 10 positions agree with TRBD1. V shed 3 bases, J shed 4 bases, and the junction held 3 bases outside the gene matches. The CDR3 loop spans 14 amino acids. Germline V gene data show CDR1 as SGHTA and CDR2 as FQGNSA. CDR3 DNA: TGTGCCAGCAGCTTTGGACAGGGGGGTTACGAGCAGTACTTC. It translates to CASSFGQGGYEQYF.